This T cell receptor (beta chain) was profiled in a study of T cells after yellow fever vaccination. Overall study: Fractions low in cell number were prepared with SMART-Seq v4 Ultra Low Input. Findings of the study overall: FACS-sorted repertoires might harbor abundant contaminating clonotypes from the bulk population. After the booster, over 95% of CD4 and about nine tenths of CD8 primary-response clones were re-detected.

This clonotype has a count of ten or more. Its target is not known. MiXCR, run by TCRdb on the 5' RACE reads, gives a single entry per CDR3 protein. The table shows roughly 60,000 distinct CDR3 sequences, with approximately 6.5% occurring only once. Germline values: CDR1 DFQATT, CDR2 SNEGSKA (reference sequence). The germline V and J ends were trimmed by 4 bases and 2 bases, with 13 bases remaining between them. CDR3 length equals 14 residues. The chain employs TRBV20-1 and TRBJ2-3; maybe TRBD2 (7 bases). This material consisted of CD8+ T cells sorted from PBMCs, taken on the day of the first yellow fever vaccination. This clonotype originated in a man younger than 35 who received the YFV17D yellow fever vaccine. The CDR3 here is CSATRGGFTDTQYF. CDR3 DNA: TGCAGTGCTACGAGGGGGGGTTTCACAGATACGCAGTATTTT.